The 26 T cell receptor beta chains below all came from one sample that was sequenced in a study of T cells expressing NK-cell markers. TCRdb reprocessed the 5' RACE reads, keeping one entry per CDR3 protein, no DNA. This repertoire includes about 170,000 distinct CDR3 sequences. Source material: blood T cells: a sorted CD56 or NKG2C T cell subset, CD4+ or CD8+ T cells, or bulk PBMC T cells (not recorded which). All receptors derive from a man aged 18-69 years in good health.

The chain recombines TRBV20-1 with TRBJ2-5; TCRdb indicates TRBD2, and absent DNA this call remains unverified. CDR3 length equals 16 residues. Germline CDR1 reads DFQATT; CDR2 reads SNEGSKA (reference sequence). The CDR3 reads CSARPFGTSGKETQYF.

This chain joins TRBV6-2 or TRBV6-3 and TRBJ2-1; TCRdb indicates TRBD1, and absent DNA this call remains unverified. Germline V gene data show CDR1 as MNHEY and CDR2 as SVGEGT. This CDR3 spans 16 amino acids. CDR3 region: CASSHNRGEISNEQFF.

This sequence joins TRBV2 and TRBJ2-4. CDR3 length equals 13 residues. Germline V lookup: CDR1 SNHLY, CDR2 FYNNEI. The CDR3 loop is CASSGSGIDIQYF.

The chain employs TRBV5-1 and TRBJ1-1; without DNA, the TCRdb call of TRBD1 cannot be checked. Germline assignment: CDR1 SGHRS and CDR2 YFSETQ. The CDR3 sequence is 13 residues long. CDR3 residues: CASRPTGGTEAFF.

This sequence joins TRBV7-6 and TRBJ2-1; the D call from TCRdb, TRBD2, cannot be confirmed without DNA. The CDR3 loop spans 14 amino acids. Germline V gene lookup returns CDR1 SGHVS and CDR2 FNYEAQ. CDR3 protein: CASSLTSGGPLGFF. Using reference TRBV7-6 and TRBJ2-1 for the parts outside the CDR3, the full variable domain is GAGVSQSPRYKVTKRGQDVALRCDPISGHVSLYWYRQALGQGPEFLTYFNYEAQQDKSGLPNDRFSAERPEGSISTLTIQRTEQRDSAMYRCASSLTSGGPLGFFGPGTRLTVL.

The V and J genes are TRBV21-1 and TRBJ2-5; there is no DNA to check the TCRdb D call of TRBD2. TRBV21-1 is labeled a pseudogene. The CDR3 spans 19 residues. CDR3 sequence: CASSLHASGSDNYQETQYF.

The chain recombines TRBV18 with TRBJ2-5; lacking DNA, the TRBD1 call made by TCRdb goes unchecked. This CDR3 has 14 residues. Germline lookup yields CDR1 KGHSH and CDR2 LQKENI. This CDR3 is CASSPGRLQETQYF.

This rearrangement joins TRBV7-6 to TRBJ2-3; the D call from TCRdb, TRBD1, cannot be confirmed without DNA. CDR3 length: 15 amino acids. CDR1 is SGHVS, CDR2 FNYEAQ, per germline. The CDR3 reads CASSLRGTNTDTQYF.

This rearrangement joins TRBV7-6 to TRBJ2-1; the TCRdb call, TRBD1, lacks DNA for checking. There are 15 residues in the CDR3. Germline loops: CDR1 SGHVS, CDR2 FNYEAQ. Here the CDR3 reads CASSLQGWTYNEQFF.

The gene calls are TRBV12-3 or TRBV12-4 and TRBJ1-2; TCRdb outputs TRBD1, but without DNA this stays unchecked. This CDR3 has 15 amino acids. CDR3 sequence reads: CASAPGFWANYGYTF.

This chain connects TRBV3-1 to TRBJ2-1; the D call from TCRdb, TRBD1, cannot be confirmed without DNA. The germline V gene encodes CDR1 LGHDT and CDR2 YNNKEL (reference sequence). This CDR3 has 20 residues. CDR3 amino acids: CASSHGTADIDRSSYNEQFF.

The chain couples TRBV15 to TRBJ2-2; TCRdb's D call of TRBD2 is untestable without DNA. The length of the CDR3 is 18 residues. Germline V gene data show CDR1 as LNHNV and CDR2 as YYDKDF (reference sequence). The CDR3 loop reads CATSSVILTSGNTGELFF.

The chain links TRBV7-9 to TRBJ1-1; without DNA, the TCRdb call of TRBD1 cannot be checked. This CDR3 is 16 amino acids long. CDR1 is SEHNR, CDR2 FQNEAQ, per germline (reference sequence). This chain's CDR3 is CASSPDREIFLTEAFF.

This CDR3 is CASSQGGSSYNEQFF. This chain links TRBV6-1 with TRBJ2-1; TCRdb names TRBD1, which stays unverified in the absence of DNA. The CDR3 extends over 15 amino acids. CDR1 and CDR2 (germline): MNHNS, SASEGT.

The chain combines TRBV19 with TRBJ1-3; the D call from TCRdb, TRBD1, cannot be confirmed without DNA. This CDR3 region has 16 residues. CDR1 is LNHDA, CDR2 SQIVND, per germline (reference sequence). The CDR3 sequence is CASSSPPGQIRNTIYF.

The CDR3 protein is CASSEGKTQYF. V and J are TRBV25-1 and TRBJ2-5. Germline CDR1 is MGHDK and CDR2 is SYGVNS. The CDR3 has 11 amino acids.

V is TRBV7-9 and J is TRBJ2-7; TCRdb's D gene call, TRBD2, goes unchecked for lack of DNA. Germline lookup yields CDR1 SEHNR and CDR2 FQNEAQ (reference sequence). The CDR3 extends over 14 amino acids. This chain's CDR3 is CASSFGATLYEQYF.

V and J are TRBV6-5 and TRBJ2-7; TCRdb gives TRBD1 as the D gene, but with no DNA this cannot be confirmed. The CDR3 has 14 residues. Germline CDR1 and CDR2: MNHEY and SVGAGI. CDR3 loop: CASSYSARAYEQYF.

This rearrangement joins TRBV3-1 to TRBJ1-2; checking the TCRdb D call of TRBD1 is not possible without DNA. CDR3 length: 14 amino acids. Germline lookup yields CDR1 LGHDT and CDR2 YNNKEL (reference sequence). The CDR3 spells CASSPDRESYGYTF.

This rearrangement joins TRBV4-1 to TRBJ2-5; no DNA is available, so the TRBD1 call from TCRdb remains unchecked. The CDR3 totals 17 residues. In germline, CDR1 is MGHRA, CDR2 YSYEKL. The chain's CDR3 is CASSQETGLSSWETQYF.

The rearrangement links TRBV25-1 to TRBJ2-2; the TCRdb D gene call, TRBD1, has no DNA to confirm it. The CDR3 has 13 residues. Germline V gives CDR1 MGHDK, CDR2 SYGVNS. The CDR3 reads CASSQGWSGELFF.

The chain has TRBV15 and TRBJ2-1; TCRdb outputs TRBD2, but without DNA this stays unchecked. The CDR3 runs 15 residues. The germline V gene encodes CDR1 LNHNV and CDR2 YYDKDF (reference sequence). Here the CDR3 reads CATSRGLESYNEQFF.

The chain combines TRBV7-6 with TRBJ1-6; checking the TCRdb D call of TRBD1 is not possible without DNA. The CDR3 has 16 residues. Germline values: CDR1 SGHVS, CDR2 FNYEAQ. CDR3 amino acids: CASSLTGGTYNSPLHF.

V and J are TRBV7-2 and TRBJ2-1; lacking DNA, the TRBD1 call made by TCRdb goes unchecked. Germline V gene sequence: CDR1 SGHTA, CDR2 FQGNSA. The CDR3 contains 15 residues. The CDR3 protein is CASSRRDNSYNEQFF.

The genes are TRBV6-1 and TRBJ2-7; with no DNA, the TCRdb D assignment of TRBD1 cannot be verified. There are 13 residues in the CDR3. Germline V gene lookup returns CDR1 MNHNS and CDR2 SASEGT. The CDR3: CASSGQGVYEQYF.

The rearrangement links TRBV6-2 or TRBV6-3 to TRBJ2-7. CDR3 length: 15 amino acids. Germline CDR1 MNHEY, CDR2 SVGEGT. This chain's CDR3 is CASSYSLGITYEQYF.